These 8 T cell receptor beta chains came from one sample sequenced in a study of blood T cell repertoires in COVID-19 (TCRdb year 2020). The library was obtained by the immunoSEQ multiplex PCR assay. TCRdb holds this immuneACCESS table with in-frame rearrangements only. Some clones are missing; in checked studies, unresolved V genes explain under half, and the rest has no known cause. The sample table shows about 350,000 clones, and around 90% are seen once. Jointly, the top ten make up roughly 3% of the sample. The source material was peripheral blood. These receptors originate from a woman under 30 who had recovered from COVID-19.

The chain recombines TRBV13 with TRBJ1-2; 8 bases fit TRBD1. V shed 5 bases and J 3 bases; nucleotides not matched to a gene: 5. The germline gives CDR1 PRHDT, CDR2 FYEKMQ (reference sequence). There are 14 residues in the CDR3. The CDR3, as DNA: TGTGCCAGCAGCCCCGGACAGGGCCACTATGGCTACACCTTC. Translated, it gives CASSPGQGHYGYTF. The full variable domain, completed using reference TRBV13 and TRBJ1-2, is AAGVIQSPRHLIKEKRETATLKCYPIPRHDTVYWYQQGPGQDPQFLISFYEKMQSDKGSIPDRFSAQQFSDYHSELNMSSLELGDSALYFCASSPGQGHYGYTFGSGTRLTVV.

V usage is TRBV24-1 and J usage is TRBJ2-5; tentative D call: TRBD1 (5 bases). Germline assignment: CDR1 KGHDR and CDR2 SFDVKD. This CDR3 region has 14 residues. The ends were cut back, 5 bases at V and 5 bases at J, with 14 bases in the middle. The CDR3 nucleotides are TGTGCCACCAGTGGTTTAGGACCAGGGGAGACCCAGTACTTC. Translating it yields CATSGLGPGETQYF.

The chain uses TRBV6-5 and TRBJ1-2; D call uncertain. The CDR3 contains 13 residues. Germline CDR1 and CDR2: MNHEY and SVGAGI. The V gene lost 5 bases and the J gene lost 8 bases, with 15 bases spanning the gap. The CDR3 protein is CASSITPTSGYTF. The CDR3, as DNA: TGTGCCAGCAGTATAACACCGACTAGCGGCTACACCTTC.

This chain links TRBV6-6 with TRBJ1-5, with 9 bases fitting TRBD1. The V gene's germline CDR1 is MNHNY and CDR2 SVGAGI (reference sequence). The CDR3 extends over 16 amino acids. V was pared by 0 bases and J by 2 bases, with 2 bases of the junction left unmatched. CDR3 nucleotide sequence: TGTGCCAGCAGTTACTCGGACAGGGGACGCAATCAGCCCCAGCATTTT. It encodes CASSYSDRGRNQPQHF.

The chain carries TRBV10-2 and TRBJ2-2; 7 bases map to TRBD1. CDR3 size: 14 residues. V lost 7 bases and J lost 4; bases outside the gene matches: 6. CDR1 is WSHSY and CDR2 is SAAADI in the germline V gene. CDR3 sequence (DNA): TGCGCCAGCATCGAGGGGGCGCGCACCGGGGAGCTGTTTTTT. Its translation is CASIEGARTGELFF.

The chain's CDR3 is CASSSGQGALGANVLTF. For the CDR3, the DNA is TGTGCCAGTAGTTCGGGACAGGGGGCGCTTGGGGCCAACGTCCTGACTTTC. The chain employs TRBV19 and TRBJ2-6; 12 bases map to TRBD1. Losses at the gene ends were 5 bases for V and 3 bases for J; bases not matched to a gene: 5. The CDR3 runs 17 residues. Germline assignment: CDR1 LNHDA and CDR2 SQIVND (reference sequence). The variable domain in full, with the rest retrieved from reference TRBV19 and TRBJ2-6, is DGGITQSPKYLFRKEGQNVTLSCEQNLNHDAMYWYRQDPGQGLRLIYYSQIVNDFQKGDIAEGYSVSREKKESFPLTVTSAQKNPTAFYLCASSSGQGALGANVLTFGAGSRLTVL.

The chain uses TRBV9 and TRBJ2-1; 9 bases agree with TRBD1. Germline CDR1 reads SGDLS; CDR2 reads YYNGEE. The CDR3 is 15 amino acids. After removal of 5 bases from V and 4 bases from J, the junction contained 7 bases not matched to a gene. CDR3: CASRPTGGSYNEQFF. The CDR3 nucleotides are TGTGCCAGCAGACCCACAGGGGGCTCTTACAATGAGCAGTTCTTC.

The V and J genes are TRBV6-5 and TRBJ2-1; TRBD2 is a possible D gene (5 bases). Per the germline V gene, CDR1 is MNHEY and CDR2 is SVGAGI. V lost 4 bases and J lost 0, with 10 bases in between. The CDR3 runs to 15 residues. The CDR3 spells CASSSAGSSYNEQFF. CDR3 nucleotide sequence: TGTGCCAGCAGTTCCGCGGGTAGCTCCTACAATGAGCAGTTCTTC.